The entry that follows covers one TCR beta chain sequence. Antigen unknown. This entry is derived from a study of PD-1 blockade in classical Hodgkin lymphoma. This CDR3 comprises 16 residues. V was cut by 0 bases and J by 5 bases, with 15 bases left in between. Germline CDR1 and CDR2: LGHNA and YSLEER. The time point denotes: newly diagnosed, previously untreated cHL patient sample. CD4+ T cells were purified from thawed PBMCs by magnetic negative selection. Comparison used PBMCs from newly diagnosed, untreated classical Hodgkin lymphoma. Findings and limits, study-wide: When set against healthy donors, newly diagnosed patients were reported to show lower baseline TCR diversity. Reasons behind the repertoire differences stay unclear, perhaps disease activity or earlier therapy.

Assay: immunoSEQ multiplex PCR; the TCRdb copy retains only in-frame clones and omits some. The top ten hold about 0.24% of the sample, which has 22,000 or so clones, about 88% seen once. The chain links TRBV4-3 to TRBJ2-3; possibly TRBD1 for D (5 bases). This TCR derives from a human donor with classical Hodgkin lymphoma. The specimen sequenced was CD4+ T cells from blood. The CDR3 region is CASSQEGRLGVDTQYF. In DNA, the CDR3 is TGCGCCAGCAGCCAAGAGGGGCGGCTAGGGGTAGATACGCAGTATTTT.